This entry lists 26 T cell receptor beta chains sequenced from one sample in a study of blood T cell repertoires in COVID-19. Profiled with immunoSEQ multiplex PCR; TCRdb holds only in-frame clones, not every one. Of roughly 56,000 clones detected, about 91% appear once; the ten largest clones hold around 6.5%. The sequencing input was peripheral blood. The receptors come from a man aged 45-65 years with active COVID-19.

The chain joins TRBV5-1 to TRBJ2-7; 8 bases agree with TRBD2. The CDR3 covers 13 residues. V lost 4 bases to trimming and J lost 2 bases; unmatched junction nucleotides: 2. Germline CDR1 and CDR2: SGHRS and YFSETQ. This CDR3 reads CASSLSGTYEQYF. The DNA of the CDR3 is TGCGCCAGCAGCCTTAGCGGGACCTACGAGCAGTACTTC.

CDR3 protein: CASSYRRSAATQYF. CDR3 nucleotide sequence: TGTGCCAGCAGTTACAGGCGGTCCGCGGCGACCCAGTACTTC. This chain joins TRBV6-2 or TRBV6-3 and TRBJ2-5; D remains unclear. The CDR3 is 14 amino acids. The V end was cut by 2 bases, the J end by 7 bases, with 14 bases between. CDR1 and CDR2 (germline): MNHEY, SVGEGT.

The V and J genes are TRBV6-5 and TRBJ2-5, with D perhaps TRBD2 (5 bases). CDR1 and CDR2 from the germline V gene are MNHEY and SVGAGI. Trimming took 5 bases from V and 5 from J, leaving 12 bases between them. The CDR3 covers 13 residues. CDR3 protein: CASSRRPGETQYF. CDR3 DNA sequence: TGTGCCAGCAGTCGTAGACCGGGGGAGACCCAGTACTTC.

V usage is TRBV7-2 and J usage is TRBJ2-1; 8 positions agree with TRBD1. Looked up from germline, CDR1 is SGHTA and CDR2 is FQGNSA. V was pared by 9 bases and J by 10 bases, with 8 bases of the junction left unmatched. This CDR3 contains 12 residues. The DNA for the CDR3 is TGTGCCAGTGGACAGGGCCCCGGGGAGCAGTTCTTC. It encodes CASGQGPGEQFF.

The chain joins TRBV30 to TRBJ2-5, with D possibly being TRBD2 (5 bases). CDR3 size: 16 residues. Trimming left V 0 bases short and J 3 bases short, with 17 bases between. CDR1 and CDR2 (germline): GTSNPN, SVGIG (reference sequence). The DNA of the CDR3 is TGTGCCTGGAGTGTGTGGAGGTTTGGTAGTGAAGAGACCCAGTACTTC. Its protein product is CAWSVWRFGSEETQYF. Looking up the rest from reference TRBV30 and TRBJ2-5 gives the full variable domain: SQTIHQWPATLVQPVGSPLSLECTVEGTSNPNLYWYRQAAGRGLQLLFYSVGIGQISSEVPQNLSASRPQDRQFILSSKKLLLSDSGFYLCAWSVWRFGSEETQYFGPGTRLLVL.

Here the CDR3 reads CASSRGQSTYEQYF. CDR3 in DNA: TGCGCCAGCAGTAGGGGACAGTCAACCTACGAGCAGTACTTC. V is TRBV23-1 and J is TRBJ2-7; 7 nucleotides agree with TRBD1. TRBV23-1 qualifies as an ORF whose function is uncertain. Trimming took 5 bases from V and 2 from J; bases not matched to a gene: 6. This CDR3 region has 14 residues.

The chain couples TRBV5-6 to TRBJ1-2, with 12 bases matching TRBD1. V trimming: 4 bases; J trimming: 2 bases; junction bases outside the gene matches: 6. CDR3 length equals 16 residues. Germline V gene lookup returns CDR1 SGHDT and CDR2 YYEEEE. The CDR3 spells CASSPGTGGSNYGYTF. The CDR3 DNA reads as TGTGCCAGCAGCCCGGGGACAGGGGGCTCGAACTATGGCTACACCTTC.

This clone was observed a few times. This chain uses TRBV5-1 with TRBJ2-1; a weak D match, TRBD2 (5 bases). V lost 0 bases and J lost 4, with 14 bases in between. This CDR3 has 16 amino acids. Germline V gene lookup returns CDR1 SGHRS and CDR2 YFSETQ. The CDR3 here is CASSLAEGAEYNEQFF. CDR3 coding DNA: TGCGCCAGCAGCTTGGCCGAGGGCGCGGAATACAATGAGCAGTTCTTC.

The CDR3 nucleotides read TGTGCCAGTAAGATTGGCGCGGCGAACACTGAAGCTTTCTTT. Its protein is CASKIGAANTEAFF. The V gene is TRBV19, the J gene TRBJ1-1; no clear D. The CDR3 sequence is 14 residues long. The germline CDR1 and CDR2 sequences are LNHDA and SQIVND (reference sequence). V gave up 7 bases and J gave up 1 base, with 13 bases separating them.

The gene calls are TRBV4-1 and TRBJ1-1, with 9 bases that match TRBD1. Germline V gene data show CDR1 as MGHRA and CDR2 as YSYEKL. The CDR3 is made up of 14 amino acids. V lost 1 base, J lost 7 bases, and 4 bases stayed unmatched. CDR3: CASSQAGQGREAFF. The CDR3 DNA follows: TGCGCCAGCAGCCAAGCGGGACAGGGCCGTGAAGCTTTCTTT.

The J gene is TRBJ1-2, the V gene TRBV5-5; 7 nucleotides match TRBD1. The V segment lost 5 bases and the J segment 4 bases; nucleotides outside the gene matches: 5. This CDR3 region has 13 residues. Germline V gene lookup returns CDR1 SGHKS and CDR2 YYEKEE (reference sequence). The CDR3 loop is CASSPTGIYGYTF. In nucleotides, the CDR3 is TGTGCCAGCAGTCCGACAGGGATCTATGGCTACACCTTC.

The J gene is TRBJ1-1, the V gene TRBV4-3; D unclear. This CDR3 has 14 residues. Germline CDR1 and CDR2: LGHNA and YSLEER. V shed 4 bases and J shed 3 bases, with 12 bases lying between them. The CDR3 nucleotides read TGCGCCAGCAGCCCTACCTCGGTAGACACTGAAGCTTTCTTT. Encoded protein: CASSPTSVDTEAFF.

The gene calls are TRBV20-1 and TRBJ2-7; D unresolved. The CDR3 extends over 12 amino acids. Deletions cut 3 bases from V and 0 bases from J, with 6 bases between. Looked up from germline, CDR1 is DFQATT and CDR2 is SNEGSKA (reference sequence). CDR3 amino acids: CSASRSSYEQYF. CDR3 DNA sequence: TGCAGTGCTAGTAGGAGCTCCTACGAGCAGTACTTC.

This chain links TRBV7-2 with TRBJ2-5, with D perhaps matching TRBD2 (6 bases). Looked up from germline, CDR1 is SGHTA and CDR2 is FQGNSA. Trimming shortened V by 5 bases and J by 4 bases, and 14 bases separated the two germline ends. The CDR3 has 14 residues. CDR3 sequence: CASSNWAGLETQYF. Written as DNA, the CDR3 is TGTGCCAGCAGCAACTGGGCGGGGTTAGAGACCCAGTACTTC.

The J gene is TRBJ2-1, the V gene TRBV30; TRBD2 agrees at 12 bases. Germline CDR1 GTSNPN, CDR2 SVGIG (reference sequence). The CDR3 contains 15 residues. After removal of 0 bases from V and 7 bases from J, the junction contained 4 bases not matched to a gene. CDR3 DNA: TGTGCCTGGAGTGTTACTAGCGGGAGGCAGAATGAGCAGTTCTTC. Protein: CAWSVTSGRQNEQFF.

The rearrangement links TRBV20-1 to TRBJ1-2; D perhaps matches TRBD1 (5 bases). Germline lookup yields CDR1 DFQATT and CDR2 SNEGSKA (reference sequence). The CDR3 sequence is 10 residues long. Trimming left V 6 bases short and J 8 bases short, with 10 bases between. The CDR3 DNA follows: TGCAGTGCAAGGGGCGGCGGCTACACCTTC. Translation gives CSARGGGYTF.

The V call is TRBV7-2, the J call TRBJ2-3; D is unclear. Trimming removed 3 bases from V and 0 bases from J, with 7 bases in between. CDR3 size: 14 residues. Germline assignment: CDR1 SGHTA and CDR2 FQGNSA. The CDR3 loop reads CASSFYSSTDTQYF. CDR3 bases: TGTGCCAGCAGCTTCTACTCTAGCACAGATACGCAGTATTTT.

The chain joins TRBV7-7 to TRBJ2-5, with D perhaps TRBD2 (5 bases). The CDR3 contains 17 residues. V lost 0 bases to trimming and J lost 5 bases, with 19 bases between them. Germline V gives CDR1 SSHAT, CDR2 FNYEAQ (reference sequence). The CDR3 bases are TGTGCCAGCAGCTTAGCGCATTCGATAACGGGGAGTGAGACCCAGTACTTC. This translates into CASSLAHSITGSETQYF.

This chain uses TRBV10-3 with TRBJ2-2; 13 nucleotides agree with TRBD2. The CDR3 totals 14 residues. With 10 bases clipped from V and 6 bases from J, the junction kept 5 bases outside the gene matches. The germline V gene encodes CDR1 ENHRY and CDR2 SYGVKD. The CDR3 DNA reads TGTGCCACACTAGCGGGGGGGAGAGCCGGGGAGCTGTTTTTT. It translates to CATLAGGRAGELFF.

The chain is built from TRBV2 and TRBJ2-7, with D possibly matching TRBD1 (6 bases). V was trimmed by 6 bases and J by 4 bases, leaving 16 bases between them. The CDR3 covers 14 residues. In germline, CDR1 is SNHLY, CDR2 FYNNEI. The CDR3 loop reads CASSVQGVEYEQYF. The CDR3 DNA reads TGTGCCAGCAGCGTACAGGGTGTTGAGTACGAGCAGTACTTC.

This chain joins TRBV6-5 and TRBJ2-2, with 8 bases fitting TRBD2. The V gene end was trimmed by 7 bases and the J gene end by 3 bases; junction bases not matched to a gene: 4. This CDR3 is built from 14 residues. The germline V gene has CDR1 MNHEY and CDR2 SVGAGI. CDR3 sequence reads: CASTGGPDTGELFF. For the CDR3, the DNA is TGTGCCAGCACGGGGGGGCCGGACACCGGGGAGCTGTTTTTT.

This sequence joins TRBV9 and TRBJ2-7; TRBD1 aligns across 9 bases. The germline V gene encodes CDR1 SGDLS and CDR2 YYNGEE. Trimming took 0 bases from V and 5 from J; bases not matched to a gene: 6. The CDR3 contains 15 residues. CDR3 sequence reads: CASSVGQGGTNEQYF. CDR3 nucleotide sequence: TGTGCCAGCAGCGTAGGACAGGGGGGGACCAACGAGCAGTACTTC.

This chain uses TRBV10-1 with TRBJ2-7; 8 bases line up with TRBD2. The germline V gene encodes CDR1 WNHNN and CDR2 SYGVQD (reference sequence). This CDR3 contains 12 residues. V gave up 6 bases and J gave up 6 bases; unmatched junction bases: 4. The CDR3 sequence is CASSRGTSEQYF. For the CDR3, the DNA is TGCGCCAGCAGCCGGGGGACTAGCGAGCAGTACTTC.

Only a few counts were recorded for this clone. The chain employs TRBV2 and TRBJ2-3, with 9 nucleotides matching TRBD2. Trimming at V came to 5 bases and at J to 1 base, leaving 4 bases not matched to a gene. The V gene's germline CDR1 is SNHLY and CDR2 FYNNEI. CDR3 size: 15 residues. CDR3 coding DNA: TGTGCCAGCAGTAATCAGCGGGGGGGCACAGATACGCAGTATTTT. As protein: CASSNQRGGTDTQYF.

The chain couples TRBV21-1 to TRBJ1-2; the table's TRBD1 call for D was not verified on the DNA. TRBV21-1 is a known pseudogene. The length of the CDR3 is 18 residues. The CDR3 nucleotides are TGTGCCAGCAGCAAAGCCCACCCGGGACAGGGTCCTAACTATGGCTACACCTTC. Translating it yields CASSKAHPGQGPNYGYTF.

The chain employs TRBV7-9 and TRBJ2-7; 11 positions agree with TRBD2. Germline V CDR1 and CDR2: SEHNR, FQNEAQ (reference sequence). V dropped 3 bases and J dropped 7; count of bases not matched to a gene: 11. The CDR3 has 16 residues. The DNA for the CDR3 is TGTGCCAGCAGCTTCTCCGGGACTAGCGGAGGCGAAGAGCAGTACTTC. It translates to CASSFSGTSGGEEQYF.